This T cell receptor beta chain was captured in a study of glioma-infiltrating T cells. TCR alpha and beta CDR3 regions were amplified from RNA using iRepertoire nested multiplex PCR. For one-step reverse transcription and amplification, about 90-450 ng of tissue mRNA or PBMC total RNA was used. TCRdb processed the multiplex PCR reads anew with MiXCR; each CDR3 protein has one entry. The data hold around 93,000 distinct CDR3 sequences, with 40% observed a single time. This clonotype was recorded at least ten times. Its antigen is undetermined. Germline CDR1 and CDR2: SEHNR and FQNEAQ (reference sequence). The CDR3 is 13 residues long. V was cut by 5 bases and J by 7 bases, with 11 bases left in between. General observations from the study: Very few CDR3 sequences were shared between tissue and blood. Tissue-blood divergence was below expectation in non-neoplastic patients, above in gliomas.

V is TRBV7-9 and J is TRBJ1-4; D possibly corresponds to TRBD1 (6 bases). The specimen was glioma tissue, nonneoplastic brain tissue, or PBMCs (not recorded which). The receptor was derived from a human donor with low-grade glioma or glioblastoma, undergoing nonglioma brain surgery, or in good health (not recorded which). CDR3 nucleotides: TGTGCCAGCAGCCAGGGGCCCGTTGAAAAACTGTTTTTT. Translation gives CASSQGPVEKLFF.